This T cell receptor (beta chain) derives from a study of identical twins. TCRdb reanalysed the 5' RACE reads using MiXCR and keeps one entry per CDR3 protein. This table holds 600,000 to 850,000 distinct CDR3 sequences, roughly 18% found once. A remark on this clonotype: Its antigen is not identified.

The J segment lost 8 bases and the V segment lost 3 bases, leaving 6 bases of the junction unmatched. Germline lookup yields CDR1 KGHSH and CDR2 LQKENI. This CDR3 region has 15 residues. Findings of the study overall: The study found excess low generation probability among twin-shared out-of-frame alpha sequences.

The same data also went into a second study, on T cells expressing NK-cell markers. From that report: Source material for TCR beta repertoires consisted of sorted CD3+CD56+NKG2C+, CD3+CD56+NKG2C- and CD3+CD56-NKG2C+ T cells. Just one sequenced donor of eight was HCMV-seronegative, while seven were seropositive.

The chain combines TRBV18 with TRBJ2-1; TRBD1 agrees at 11 bases. This clonotype was obtained from a woman aged 18-30 years in good health. The sample was PBMCs. This chain's CDR3 is CASSPGTGGIHEQFF. The CDR3 DNA is TGTGCCAGCTCACCGGGGACAGGGGGTATTCATGAGCAGTTCTTC. The full variable domain, rest sourced from reference TRBV18 and TRBJ2-1, is NAGVMQNPRHLVRRRGQEARLRCSPMKGHSHVYWYRQLPEEGLKFMVYLQKENIIDESGMPKERFSAEFPKEGPSILRIQQVVRGDSAAYFCASSPGTGGIHEQFFGPGTRLTVL.